This entry lists 26 T cell receptor beta chains sequenced from one sample in a study of T cell responses to AZD1222 COVID-19 vaccine. Here immunoSEQ multiplex PCR was the method, and the copy in TCRdb shows in-frame clones only, minus some. In the table there are 130,000 to 150,000 clones, about 92% of which are singletons. The sample here was peripheral blood, taken on day 0 of AZD1222 vaccination. The receptors originated from an adult in good health.

The chain links TRBV7-3 to TRBJ2-3, with D perhaps matching TRBD1 or TRBD2 (5 bases each). The CDR3 has 14 residues. The germline V and J ends were trimmed by 6 bases and 4 bases, with 14 bases remaining between them. Germline values: CDR1 SGHTA, CDR2 FQGTGA. CDR3 residues: CASSRGGAADTQYF. The CDR3 coding sequence is TGTGCCAGCAGTCGTGGGGGAGCGGCAGATACGCAGTATTTT.

This clone was seen just once. The chain joins TRBV5-1 to TRBJ2-7; D is undetermined. The V gene's germline CDR1 is SGHRS and CDR2 YFSETQ. This CDR3 is 14 amino acids long. Trimming removed 9 bases from V and 1 base from J, with 17 bases in between. The CDR3 DNA sequence: TGCGCCACCTCCCCCGGGTCGGAGTCCTACGAGCAGTACTTC. This gives the protein CATSPGSESYEQYF.

The V gene is TRBV4-3, the J gene TRBJ2-7, with D unclear. The V and J ends lost 1 base and 2 bases respectively, with 9 bases between them. Germline V gene sequence: CDR1 LGHNA, CDR2 YSLEER. CDR3 size: 14 residues. CDR3 in amino acids: CASSQGVRAYEQYF. Here the CDR3 DNA reads TGCGCCAGCAGCCAAGGTGTCAGAGCCTACGAGCAGTACTTC.

The genes are TRBV10-3 and TRBJ2-7, with no clear D. The CDR3 totals 15 residues. Looked up from germline, CDR1 is ENHRY and CDR2 is SYGVKD. With 0 bases removed from V and 5 bases from J, the gap between germline ends came to 14 bases. The CDR3 DNA follows: TGTGCCATCAGTGAGTCGGGCGGATCCCCCAACGAGCAGTACTTC. Its protein product is CAISESGGSPNEQYF.

The genes are TRBV19 and TRBJ1-3; no definite D call. This CDR3 has 15 residues. Trimming took off 1 base at V and 7 bases at J, with 14 bases between the two ends. Looked up from germline, CDR1 is LNHDA and CDR2 is SQIVND (reference sequence). The CDR3 nucleotides are TGTGCCAGTAGTATAGGTGCCGGCTCTTCCAACACCATATATTTT. The encoded protein is CASSIGAGSSNTIYF.

The chain is built from TRBV28 and TRBJ2-5; 9 bases agree with TRBD1. The CDR3 has 15 residues. V dropped 5 bases and J dropped 4; count of bases not matched to a gene: 8. Per the germline V gene, CDR1 is MDHEN and CDR2 is SYDVKM. DNA of the CDR3: TGTGCCAGCAGTGGCGGGGGACAGGGAAGAGAGACCCAGTACTTC. This codes for CASSGGGQGRETQYF.

J is TRBJ2-5 and V is TRBV18, with TRBD2 identical over 16 bases. Looked up from germline, CDR1 is KGHSH and CDR2 is LQKENI. The J segment lost 5 bases and the V segment lost 3 bases, leaving 6 bases of the junction unmatched. The CDR3 is 17 amino acids. CDR3 amino acids: CASSPGLAGGPKETQYF. The CDR3 coding sequence is TGTGCCAGCTCACCGGGACTAGCGGGAGGGCCGAAGGAGACCCAGTACTTC.

This sequence joins TRBV6-1 and TRBJ2-5; TRBD1 is a possible D gene (5 bases). V was cut by 1 base and J by 4 bases, with 16 bases left in between. Looked up from germline, CDR1 is MNHNS and CDR2 is SASEGT. This CDR3 has 16 amino acids. The CDR3: CASSEVWQGSRETQYF. The CDR3 coding sequence is TGTGCCAGCAGTGAAGTGTGGCAGGGATCGAGAGAGACCCAGTACTTC.

The J gene is TRBJ2-7, the V gene TRBV11-2; the D gene is possibly TRBD2 (6 bases). The CDR3 loop spans 15 amino acids. Germline V lookup: CDR1 SGHAT, CDR2 FQNNGV. Trimming cost V 5 bases and J 3 bases, with 17 bases left between them. The CDR3 region has the DNA TGTGCCAGCAGCCTCTTAGCGGAAAACTTCTACGAGCAGTACTTC. Its translation is CASSLLAENFYEQYF.

This rearrangement joins TRBV4-2 to TRBJ2-5; possibly TRBD2 for D (5 bases). The CDR3 length is 15 residues. Trimming removed 8 bases from V and 4 bases from J, with 20 bases in between. Germline CDR1 and CDR2: LGHNA and YNFKEQ. The CDR3 DNA sequence: TGTGCCAGCTCCTCGGCGGGTCTCCTAGGAGAGACCCAGTACTTC. It is translated as CASSSAGLLGETQYF.

The chain recombines TRBV27 with TRBJ1-2; D uncertain. Germline CDR1 and CDR2: MNHEY and SMNVEV (reference sequence). The CDR3 covers 15 residues. Trimming left V 5 bases short and J 7 bases short, with 20 bases between. The CDR3 here is CASSPEVDSTGGYTF. The CDR3 DNA reads as TGTGCCAGCAGTCCGGAGGTGGACTCGACGGGTGGCTACACCTTC.

The rearrangement joins TRBV6-1 to TRBJ1-4; weak D call: TRBD1 (6 bases). CDR3 length equals 15 residues. Between the trimmed V and J ends, which lost 3 bases and 8 bases, there was a span of 16 bases. CDR1 MNHNS and CDR2 SASEGT come from the germline V gene. The CDR3 region is CASSEGGGHREKLFF. The CDR3, as DNA: TGTGCCAGCAGTGAGGGGGGGGGCCACAGGGAAAAACTGTTTTTT.

This chain connects TRBV28 to TRBJ1-1; D is perhaps TRBD1 (6 bases). The germline V and J ends were trimmed by 2 bases and 5 bases, with 12 bases remaining between them. The CDR3 spans 14 residues. CDR1 is MDHEN and CDR2 is SYDVKM in the germline V gene. In nucleotides, the CDR3 is TGTGCCAGCAGTTTAACAGGGCTTGGGACTGAAGCTTTCTTT. Translation: CASSLTGLGTEAFF.

This chain joins TRBV7-6 and TRBJ1-1; weak D call: TRBD1 (5 bases). Trimming removed 1 base from V and 1 base from J, with 7 bases in between. CDR1 is SGHVS, CDR2 FNYEAQ, per germline. The CDR3 length is 14 residues. Written as DNA, the CDR3 is TGTGCCAGCAGCTTAGGACAGCAGAACACTGAAGCTTTCTTT. It encodes CASSLGQQNTEAFF.

The chain couples TRBV6-5 to TRBJ2-1, with 9 bases lining up with TRBD2. CDR3 length equals 14 residues. With 6 bases clipped from V and 5 bases from J, the junction kept 5 bases outside the gene matches. Germline CDR1 is MNHEY and CDR2 is SVGAGI. The CDR3 nucleotides are TGTGCCAGCAGCCCGACTAGCGGAAACAATGAGCAGTTCTTC. Translating gives CASSPTSGNNEQFF.

The chain links TRBV7-9 to TRBJ1-1, with a tentative D call TRBD1 (6 bases). The germline V gene encodes CDR1 SEHNR and CDR2 FQNEAQ (reference sequence). The germline V and J ends were trimmed by 5 bases and 4 bases, with 20 bases remaining between them. CDR3 size: 16 residues. The CDR3: CASSPSGPGAGTEAFF. The CDR3, as DNA: TGTGCCAGCAGCCCCAGCGGGCCGGGGGCGGGCACTGAAGCTTTCTTT. The full variable domain, its missing parts supplied by reference TRBV7-9 and TRBJ1-1, is DTGVSQNPRHKITKRGQNVTFRCDPISEHNRLYWYRQTLGQGPEFLTYFQNEAQLEKSRLLSDRFSAERPKGSFSTLEIQRTEQGDSAMYLCASSPSGPGAGTEAFFGQGTRLTVV.

The genes are TRBV25-1 and TRBJ1-1, with 11 positions matching TRBD1. CDR1 MGHDK and CDR2 SYGVNS come from the germline V gene. With 7 bases clipped from V and 6 bases from J, the junction kept 7 bases outside the gene matches. This CDR3 is built from 14 residues. The CDR3, as DNA: TGTGCCAGCATCCCCGGACAGGGGGCTTCTGAAGCTTTCTTT. The encoded protein is CASIPGQGASEAFF.

The chain couples TRBV5-1 to TRBJ1-3, with 8 positions matching TRBD1. Per the germline V gene, CDR1 is SGHRS and CDR2 is YFSETQ. The ends lost 3 bases at V and 4 bases at J; junction bases unmatched: 3. The length of the CDR3 is 14 residues. CDR3 sequence: CASSSGGAGNTIYF. The CDR3 coding sequence is TGCGCCAGCAGCTCAGGGGGCGCCGGAAACACCATATATTTT.

The rearrangement joins TRBV28 to TRBJ2-2; no definite D call. The V and J ends lost 8 bases and 5 bases respectively, with 15 bases between them. The V gene's germline CDR1 is MDHEN and CDR2 SYDVKM. The CDR3 totals 14 residues. The CDR3 loop reads CASLRSLGTGELFF. The CDR3 DNA sequence: TGTGCCAGCTTACGGAGCTTAGGAACCGGGGAGCTGTTTTTT.

CDR3 in amino acids: CASTNRGQNEQFF. The CDR3 DNA sequence: TGTGCCAGTACCAACCGGGGCCAGAATGAGCAGTTCTTC. This chain joins TRBV19 and TRBJ2-1; D tentatively reads TRBD1 or TRBD2 (5 bases each). CDR1 is LNHDA and CDR2 is SQIVND in the germline V gene (reference sequence). V was pared by 7 bases and J by 7 bases, with 14 bases between. The CDR3 is 13 amino acids. Combining the CDR3 with reference TRBV19 and TRBJ2-1 gives the whole variable domain DGGITQSPKYLFRKEGQNVTLSCEQNLNHDAMYWYRQDPGQGLRLIYYSQIVNDFQKGDIAEGYSVSREKKESFPLTVTSAQKNPTAFYLCASTNRGQNEQFFGPGTRLTVL.

The V call is TRBV28, the J call TRBJ2-1, with TRBD2 identical over 13 bases. J lost 7 bases, V lost 8 bases, and 11 bases had no gene match. CDR1 and CDR2 (germline): MDHEN, SYDVKM. CDR3 length: 16 residues. CDR3 residues: CASDFTVTSGRNEQFF. In nucleotides, the CDR3 is TGTGCCAGCGATTTTACCGTGACTAGCGGGAGGAATGAGCAGTTCTTC.

This rearrangement joins TRBV2 to TRBJ2-1; D not certain. Trimming took off 2 bases at V and 0 bases at J, with 14 bases between the two ends. The CDR3 runs to 17 residues. Germline V lookup: CDR1 SNHLY, CDR2 FYNNEI. The CDR3 DNA follows: TGTGCCAGCAGTGAATTGTTGTCCAGGAGCTCCTACAATGAGCAGTTCTTC. This sequence encodes CASSELLSRSSYNEQFF.

The chain couples TRBV6-6 to TRBJ2-7, with a possible D match to TRBD1 (6 bases). V was clipped by 7 bases and J by 2 bases, with 12 bases between them. CDR1 is MNHNY, CDR2 SVGAGI, per germline (reference sequence). There are 13 residues in the CDR3. The CDR3 loop reads CASNRDTPYEQYF. CDR3 nucleotides: TGTGCCAGCAACCGGGACACCCCCTACGAGCAGTACTTC.

The V and J genes are TRBV11-1 and TRBJ2-7; TRBD1 agrees at 9 bases. Losses at the gene ends were 1 base for V and 6 bases for J; bases not matched to a gene: 4. In germline, CDR1 is SGHAT, CDR2 FQDESV (reference sequence). The CDR3 totals 14 residues. CDR3 residues: CASSLDRGRREQYF. The DNA of the CDR3 is TGTGCCAGCAGCTTAGACAGGGGGCGACGCGAGCAGTACTTC.

This chain links TRBV12-3 or TRBV12-4 with TRBJ2-5; the D gene is possibly TRBD1 (6 bases). The ends were cut back, 6 bases at V and 9 bases at J, with 17 bases in the middle. There are 13 residues in the CDR3. The DNA for the CDR3 is TGTGCCAGCAGCCACAGGGACCAGTTGTCCCAGTACTTC. Translating gives CASSHRDQLSQYF.

V is TRBV18 and J is TRBJ1-1; TRBD1 is a possible D gene (6 bases). With 0 bases removed from V and 1 base from J, the gap between germline ends came to 9 bases. The CDR3 has 15 amino acids. The germline CDR1 and CDR2 sequences are KGHSH and LQKENI. The CDR3 reads CASSPPGGGNTEAFF. In DNA form, the CDR3 reads TGTGCCAGCTCACCACCGGGAGGGGGGAACACTGAAGCTTTCTTT. Together with reference TRBV18 and TRBJ1-1, the CDR3 gives the full variable domain: NAGVMQNPRHLVRRRGQEARLRCSPMKGHSHVYWYRQLPEEGLKFMVYLQKENIIDESGMPKERFSAEFPKEGPSILRIQQVVRGDSAAYFCASSPPGGGNTEAFFGQGTRLTVV.